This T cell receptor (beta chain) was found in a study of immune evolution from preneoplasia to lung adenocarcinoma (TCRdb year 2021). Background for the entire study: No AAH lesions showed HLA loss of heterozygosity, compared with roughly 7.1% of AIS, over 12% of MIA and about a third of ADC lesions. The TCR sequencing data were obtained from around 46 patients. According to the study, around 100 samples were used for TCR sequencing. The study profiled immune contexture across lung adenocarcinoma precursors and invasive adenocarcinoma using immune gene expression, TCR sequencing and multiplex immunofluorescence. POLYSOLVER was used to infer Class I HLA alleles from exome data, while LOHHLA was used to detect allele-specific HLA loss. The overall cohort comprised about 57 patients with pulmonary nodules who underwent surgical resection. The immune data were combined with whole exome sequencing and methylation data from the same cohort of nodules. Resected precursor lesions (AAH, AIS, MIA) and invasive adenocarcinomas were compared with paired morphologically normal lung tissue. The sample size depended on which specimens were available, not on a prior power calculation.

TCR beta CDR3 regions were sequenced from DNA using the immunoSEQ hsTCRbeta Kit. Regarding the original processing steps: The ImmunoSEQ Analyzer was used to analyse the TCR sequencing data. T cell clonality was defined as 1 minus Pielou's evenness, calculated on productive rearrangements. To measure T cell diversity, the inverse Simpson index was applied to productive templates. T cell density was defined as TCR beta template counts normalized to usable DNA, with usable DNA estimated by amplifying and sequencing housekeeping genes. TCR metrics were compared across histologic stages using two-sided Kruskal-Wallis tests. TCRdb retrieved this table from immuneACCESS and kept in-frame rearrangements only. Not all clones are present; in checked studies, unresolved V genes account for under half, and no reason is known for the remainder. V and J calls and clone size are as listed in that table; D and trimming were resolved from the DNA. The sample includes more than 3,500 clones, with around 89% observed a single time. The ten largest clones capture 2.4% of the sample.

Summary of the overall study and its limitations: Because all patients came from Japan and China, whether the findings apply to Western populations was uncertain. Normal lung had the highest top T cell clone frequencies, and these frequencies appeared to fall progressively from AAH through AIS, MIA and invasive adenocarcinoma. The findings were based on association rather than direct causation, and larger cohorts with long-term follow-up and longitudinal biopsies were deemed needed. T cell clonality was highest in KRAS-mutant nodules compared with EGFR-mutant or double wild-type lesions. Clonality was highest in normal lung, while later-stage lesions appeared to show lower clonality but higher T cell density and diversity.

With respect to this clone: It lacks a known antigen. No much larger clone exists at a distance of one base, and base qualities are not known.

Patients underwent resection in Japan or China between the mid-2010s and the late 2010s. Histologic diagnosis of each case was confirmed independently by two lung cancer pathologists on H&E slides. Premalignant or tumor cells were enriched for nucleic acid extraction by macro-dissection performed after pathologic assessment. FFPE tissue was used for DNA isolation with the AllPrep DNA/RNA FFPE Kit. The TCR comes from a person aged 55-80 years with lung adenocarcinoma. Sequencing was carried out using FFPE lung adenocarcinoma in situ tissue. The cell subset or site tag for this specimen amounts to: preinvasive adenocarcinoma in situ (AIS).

The sequenced DNA: TGCGCCAGTCGACGAGGCGGGAACACTGAAGCTTTCTTT. It is translated as CASRRGGNTEAFF. Recombination joined TRBV5-1 with TRBJ1-1, with no reliable assignment of the D segment. Based on the germline V gene, the CDR1 and CDR2 sequences are SGHRS and YFSETQ. Spanning cysteine to phenylalanine, the CDR3 consists of 13 amino acids. Here the CDR3 DNA is all that survives: 39 bases in frame from base 1. The germline ends are 12 bases apart after V is trimmed by 8 bases and J by 1 base.